The 18 T cell receptor beta chains below come from one sample, sequenced in a study of T cells in Graves' hyperthyroidism and ophthalmopathy. RNA transcripts yielded amplified TCR beta CDR3 regions. First-round RT-PCR of the TCR CDR3 relied on the HTBI primer set. TCRdb re-called the multiplex PCR reads through MiXCR, storing one row per CDR3 protein. The repertoire holds about 700,000 distinct CDR3 sequences, with about 45% as singletons. Input material: peripheral blood or thyroid tissue (not recorded which). Receptors were obtained from an adult man with Graves' disease, either hyperthyroidism or ophthalmopathy (not recorded which).

This clonotype was detected many times. The chain uses TRBV29-1 and TRBJ1-1, with no clear D. Germline loops: CDR1 SQVTM, CDR2 ANQGSEA. The germline V and J ends were trimmed by 5 bases and 1 base, with 8 bases remaining between them. The CDR3 is 12 amino acids. Here the CDR3 DNA reads TGCAGCGTTTTCGGCAAGAACACTGAAGCTTTCTTT. Translation: CSVFGKNTEAFF.

V and J are TRBV25-1 and TRBJ2-5, with D perhaps matching TRBD2 (5 bases). The germline CDR1 and CDR2 sequences are MGHDK and SYGVNS. V dropped 6 bases and J dropped 4 bases, with 15 bases sitting between them. The CDR3 consists of 14 residues. The CDR3 DNA sequence: TGTGCCAGCAGCCATGGGATGGCGGGAGAGACCCAGTACTTC. Translated, it gives CASSHGMAGETQYF.

This clonotype was observed many times. A junction end diverges from the germline sequence, so it may reflect a read error. This chain uses TRBV29-1 with TRBJ1-1; TRBD1 matches at 11 bases. The CDR3 extends over 12 amino acids. Germline V gives CDR1 SQVTM, CDR2 ANQGSEA. The CDR3 is CSVGQGEFKLVF. CDR3 nucleotide sequence: TGCAGCGTGGGACAGGGGGAATTTAAGTTGGTCTTT. The full variable domain, in which reference TRBV29-1 and TRBJ1-1 provide the parts outside the CDR3, is SAVISQKPSRDICQRGTSLTIQCQVDSQVTMMFWYRQQPGQSLTLIATANQGSEATYESGFVIDKFPISRPNLTFSTLTVSNMSPEDSSIYLCSVGQGEFKLVFGQGTRLTVV.

The rearrangement joins TRBV2 to TRBJ1-6; D gene ambiguous. In germline, CDR1 is SNHLY, CDR2 FYNNEI. V was cut by 2 bases and J by 17 bases, with 10 bases left in between. This CDR3 contains 11 residues. CDR3 residues: CASSEQTSIHF. The CDR3 DNA follows: TGTGCCAGCAGTGAACAGACTAGCATCCACTTT.

Only a few counts were recorded for this clonotype. This sequence joins TRBV20-1 and TRBJ1-1; D unclear. V dropped 3 bases and J dropped 1 base, with 9 bases sitting between them. The germline V gene encodes CDR1 DFQATT and CDR2 SNEGSKA (reference sequence). CDR3 length: 13 residues. CDR3 loop: CSASKDPNTEAFF. The CDR3 coding sequence is TGCAGTGCTAGTAAGGACCCGAACACTGAAGCTTTCTTT.

This clonotype came up many times. For the CDR3, the DNA is TGTGCCAGCAGCTCGACCTCCGGGACAGCCCAAGAGACCCAGTACTTC. It is translated as CASSSTSGTAQETQYF. The chain links TRBV7-9 to TRBJ2-5, with 7 bases fitting TRBD1. The CDR3 covers 16 residues. Losses at the gene ends were 4 bases for V and 1 base for J; bases not matched to a gene: 9. The germline gives CDR1 SEHNR, CDR2 FQNEAQ (reference sequence).

This clonotype has just a few counts. The rearrangement uses TRBV2 and TRBJ1-5; TRBD1 agrees at 9 bases. The CDR3 length is 12 residues. CDR1 and CDR2 (germline): SNHLY, FYNNEI. Unmatched junction bases numbered 6, after V lost 6 bases and J lost 12 bases. In nucleotides, the CDR3 is TGTGCCAGCAGCCAGGGACAGGGTTACCAGCATTTT. It is translated as CASSQGQGYQHF.

The sample holds many counts of this clonotype. V gene TRBV9 combines with J gene TRBJ2-5; unclear D gene. V was shortened by 3 bases and J by 9 bases, with 15 bases between the two germline ends. The germline gives CDR1 SGDLS, CDR2 YYNGEE. This CDR3 has 13 residues. In DNA form, the CDR3 reads TGTGCCAGCAGCGGTCCCCTAGGCGGTCCCCAGTACTTC. Its translation is CASSGPLGGPQYF.

The V call is TRBV29-1, the J call TRBJ1-2; 9 nucleotides agree with TRBD1. V lost 6 bases and J lost 5; bases outside the gene matches: 7. This CDR3 region has 13 residues. Germline lookup yields CDR1 SQVTM and CDR2 ANQGSEA. CDR3 protein: CSVTTGTGYGYTF. CDR3 coding DNA: TGCAGCGTGACCACCGGGACAGGGTATGGCTACACCTTC. Complete variable domain (other parts from reference TRBV29-1 and TRBJ1-2): SAVISQKPSRDICQRGTSLTIQCQVDSQVTMMFWYRQQPGQSLTLIATANQGSEATYESGFVIDKFPISRPNLTFSTLTVSNMSPEDSSIYLCSVTTGTGYGYTFGSGTRLTVV.

This clonotype showed up many times. The gene calls are TRBV29-1 and TRBJ1-5; 8 bases agree with TRBD1. In germline, CDR1 is SQVTM, CDR2 ANQGSEA. This CDR3 is built from 13 residues. The J segment lost 6 bases and the V segment lost 4 bases, leaving 5 bases of the junction unmatched. CDR3 residues: CSVAQGAGQPQHF. The CDR3 DNA sequence: TGCAGCGTTGCCCAGGGGGCGGGTCAGCCCCAGCATTTT.

This chain uses TRBV7-9 with TRBJ1-2, with D unclear. V lost 5 bases and J 8 bases, leaving 15 bases between the germline ends. The CDR3 covers 13 residues. CDR1 is SEHNR and CDR2 is FQNEAQ in the germline V gene (reference sequence). The DNA for the CDR3 is TGTGCCAGCAGCCAAGTAAAGGTACACGGCTACACCTTC. Protein sequence: CASSQVKVHGYTF.

The chain couples TRBV7-9 to TRBJ1-6, with 8 bases aligning to TRBD1. V lost 4 bases, J lost 8 bases, and 4 bases stayed unmatched. CDR3 length: 14 amino acids. Germline V gene sequence: CDR1 SEHNR, CDR2 FQNEAQ (reference sequence). CDR3 in amino acids: CASSYGQGYSPLHF. The CDR3 DNA reads as TGTGCCAGCAGCTACGGACAGGGTTATTCACCCCTCCACTTT.

This chain links TRBV7-9 with TRBJ2-2; D ambiguous. This CDR3 has 13 residues. Germline CDR1 SEHNR, CDR2 FQNEAQ (reference sequence). Deletions cut 0 bases from V and 9 bases from J, with 8 bases between. CDR3 coding DNA: TGTGCCAGCAGCTTAGCGCGGACCAGGGAGCTGTTTTTT. Its translation: CASSLARTRELFF. The full variable domain, in which reference TRBV7-9 and TRBJ2-2 provide the parts outside the CDR3, is DTGVSQNPRHKITKRGQNVTFRCDPISEHNRLYWYRQTLGQGPEFLTYFQNEAQLEKSRLLSDRFSAERPKGSFSTLEIQRTEQGDSAMYLCASSLARTRELFFGEGSRLTVL.

There are many counts of this clonotype. The chain employs TRBV25-1 and TRBJ2-7; D remains ambiguous. The V gene lost 7 bases and the J gene lost 2 bases, with 15 bases spanning the gap. The CDR3 is 14 amino acids. Germline V gives CDR1 MGHDK, CDR2 SYGVNS. The CDR3 region has the DNA TGTGCCAGCACAAATCGGCAGGCTCCCTACGAGCAGTACTTC. This sequence encodes CASTNRQAPYEQYF.

The CDR3 DNA sequence: TGTGCCAGTAGGGGCGCGGTTCCACAAGAGACCCAGTACTTC. Encoded protein: CASRGAVPQETQYF. The V call is TRBV19, the J call TRBJ2-5; D not resolved. Trimming left V 6 bases short and J 2 bases short, with 13 bases between. The germline gives CDR1 LNHDA, CDR2 SQIVND (reference sequence). The CDR3 is 14 amino acids. The full variable domain, rest sourced from reference TRBV19 and TRBJ2-5, is DGGITQSPKYLFRKEGQNVTLSCEQNLNHDAMYWYRQDPGQGLRLIYYSQIVNDFQKGDIAEGYSVSREKKESFPLTVTSAQKNPTAFYLCASRGAVPQETQYFGPGTRLLVL.

This clonotype came up a few times. This chain uses TRBV7-9 with TRBJ1-3; maybe TRBD1 (6 bases). The CDR3 extends over 13 amino acids. The ends were cut back, 6 bases at V and 2 bases at J, with 8 bases in the middle. CDR1 and CDR2 (germline): SEHNR, FQNEAQ (reference sequence). The CDR3 loop is CASRRGAGNTIYF. The CDR3 DNA reads as TGTGCCAGCAGAAGGGGGGCTGGAAACACCATATATTTT.

The gene calls are TRBV7-9 and TRBJ2-2; D not resolved. Germline assignment: CDR1 SEHNR and CDR2 FQNEAQ (reference sequence). V was cut by 5 bases and J by 4 bases, with 8 bases left in between. The CDR3 contains 13 residues. The CDR3 protein is CASSPDGTGELFF. The CDR3 bases are TGTGCCAGCAGCCCTGACGGCACCGGGGAGCTGTTTTTT.

V gene TRBV7-8 combines with J gene TRBJ2-7; unclear D gene. The CDR3 covers 13 residues. Germline V gene data show CDR1 as SGHVS and CDR2 as FQNEAQ. Deletions cut 4 bases from V and 8 bases from J, with 15 bases between. CDR3 loop: CASSSTAATQQYF. The CDR3, as DNA: TGTGCCAGCAGCTCCACCGCCGCTACGCAGCAGTACTTC.